The rows below give T cell receptor beta chains drawn from one sample of a study of control samples from healthy donors and cancer patients. The assay was immunoSEQ multiplex PCR, and TCRdb's table has in-frame clones only and misses some. Of about 160,000 clones in the sample, roughly 95% are singletons; the top ten hold 1%. Sequencing was performed on blood. The origin of the receptors is a woman in her twenties or thirties in good health. Each CDR3 is given with its conserved first and last residue.

V gene: TRBV6-5
J gene: TRBJ1-5
CDR3 protein: CASNLQGRHQPQHF

V gene: TRBV5-1
J gene: TRBJ2-5
CDR3 protein: CASSWGTGDAETQYF

V gene: TRBV30
J gene: TRBJ2-5
CDR3 protein: CAWSILAGKYQETQYF

V gene: TRBV6-6
J gene: TRBJ1-3
CDR3 protein: CASSYGGASGNTIYF

V gene: TRBV6-6
J gene: TRBJ1-2
CDR3 protein: CATVEGARGYTF

V gene: TRBV2
J gene: TRBJ1-1
CDR3 protein: CASSVLGLTNTEAFF

V gene: TRBV19
J gene: TRBJ2-7
CDR3 protein: CASSISSGGYEQYF

V gene: TRBV7-9
J gene: TRBJ2-7
CDR3 protein: CASSWGDRTGDIYEQYF

V gene: TRBV5-1
J gene: TRBJ1-1
CDR3 protein: CASTPQSLGPSMNTEAFF

V gene: TRBV4-1
J gene: TRBJ2-7
CDR3 protein: CASSPGVKAVRSSYEQYF

V gene: TRBV4-1
J gene: TRBJ2-3
CDR3 protein: CASSQDGPWSTDTQYF

V gene: TRBV14
J gene: TRBJ1-2
CDR3 protein: CASSQDTDRDGYTF

V gene: TRBV30
J gene: TRBJ2-2
CDR3 protein: CAWSVGTGGNTGELFF